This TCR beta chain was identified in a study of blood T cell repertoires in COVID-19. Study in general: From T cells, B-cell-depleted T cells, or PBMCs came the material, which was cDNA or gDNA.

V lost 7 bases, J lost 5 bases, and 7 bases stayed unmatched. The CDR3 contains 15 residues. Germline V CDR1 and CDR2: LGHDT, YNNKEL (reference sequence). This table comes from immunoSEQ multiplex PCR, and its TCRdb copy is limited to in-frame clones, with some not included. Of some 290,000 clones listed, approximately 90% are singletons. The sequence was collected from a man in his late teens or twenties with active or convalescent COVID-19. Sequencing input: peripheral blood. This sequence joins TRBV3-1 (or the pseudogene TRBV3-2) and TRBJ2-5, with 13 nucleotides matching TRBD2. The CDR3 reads CASTSGLAGEETQYF. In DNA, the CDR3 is TGTGCCAGCACCTCAGGACTAGCGGGAGAGGAGACCCAGTACTTC.